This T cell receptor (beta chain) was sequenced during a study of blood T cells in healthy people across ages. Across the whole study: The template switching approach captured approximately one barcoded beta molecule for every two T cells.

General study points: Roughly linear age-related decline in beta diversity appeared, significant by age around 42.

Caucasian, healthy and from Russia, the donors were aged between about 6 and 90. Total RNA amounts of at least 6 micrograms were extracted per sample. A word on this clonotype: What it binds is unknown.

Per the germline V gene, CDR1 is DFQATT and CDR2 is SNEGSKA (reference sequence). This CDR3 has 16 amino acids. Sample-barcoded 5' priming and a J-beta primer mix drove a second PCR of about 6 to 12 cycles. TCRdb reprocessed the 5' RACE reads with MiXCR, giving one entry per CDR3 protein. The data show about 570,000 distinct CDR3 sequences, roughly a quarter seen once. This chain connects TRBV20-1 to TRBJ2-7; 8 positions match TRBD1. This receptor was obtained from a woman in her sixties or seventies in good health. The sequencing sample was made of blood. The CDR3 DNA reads TGCAGCGCGCCTGGACAGGGCTCGGGGTCACCTTACGAGCAGTACTTC. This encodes CSAPGQGSGSPYEQYF.